This T cell receptor (beta chain) was sequenced in a study of response to subunit inactivated influenza vaccine. Whole-study findings and limits: The authors proposed limited new T cell recruitment per seasonal influenza vaccination.

V dropped 5 bases and J dropped 2; count of bases not matched to a gene: 7. Germline CDR1 is SGDLS and CDR2 is YYNGEE. The CDR3 extends over 18 amino acids. In regard to this clonotype: Its antigen is unknown.

TCRdb reprocessed the RT-PCR reads via MiXCR and lists one record per CDR3 protein. Of 750,000 to 850,000 distinct CDR3 sequences listed, under 20% are singletons. Sequences were derived from PBMCs from blood, sampled about 5 days after vaccination. The J gene is TRBJ2-1, the V gene TRBV9; 16 bases map to TRBD2. The source is a man aged 45-60 years who received an inactivated influenza vaccine. DNA of the CDR3: TGTGCCAGCAGTCGGGGACTAGCGGGAGGGGGAACCTACAATGAGCAGTTCTTC. Protein: CASSRGLAGGGTYNEQFF.